This record concerns one T cell receptor beta chain sequence. Its matching antigen is unknown. No patient had autoimmune disease or received systemic immunosuppression. This sample was taken from a study of OX40 agonist ivuxolimab in advanced cancers. Study-level results: Certain nonresponders likewise exhibited a low normalized T-cell clonal expansion.

Method: immunoSEQ multiplex PCR; TCRdb's copy keeps in-frame clones and lacks some. The sample contains roughly 11,000 clones, 85% to 90% of which appear only once. Trimming cost V 0 bases and J 9 bases, with 8 bases left between them. Germline V gene sequence: CDR1 SGDLS, CDR2 YYNGEE. The CDR3 length is 12 residues. This rearrangement joins TRBV9 to TRBJ2-3; TRBD2 is a possible D gene (6 bases). The sequence came from an adult with an advanced solid tumor such as melanoma, head and neck, liver or kidney cancer. The starting material was CD4+ or CD8+ T cells sorted from blood, obtained in a trial of the OX40 agonist ivuxolimab. CDR3 loop: CASSVAGGTQYF. Here the CDR3 DNA reads TGTGCCAGCAGCGTAGCCGGAGGGACGCAGTATTTT.